This T cell receptor beta chain was identified during a study of blood T cell repertoires in COVID-19. On the study more broadly: In each case, the material was cDNA or gDNA derived from T cells, B-cell-depleted T cells, or PBMCs.

Original analysis: The assay estimated nucleated cells by amplifying reference gene primers. Produced via immunoSEQ multiplex PCR; TCRdb's table is partial and in-frame only. The V and J calls and the clone size are those of that table, but D and trimming were determined from the DNA. The sample lists 250,000 or so clones; around 90% were seen once. During active infection, Seattle patients enrolled and were then monitored through disease. This TCR came from a woman aged 60-75 years with COVID-19, enrolled during active disease. Sequenced material: peripheral blood.

CDR3 amino acids: CASGRGSGGRLNEKLFF. The CDR3 bases are TGTGCTAGTGGCCGAGGTTCAGGGGGCAGGCTTAATGAAAAACTGTTTTTT. This chain joins TRBV12-5 and TRBJ1-4, with TRBD1 matching 8 bases. Germline V gene lookup returns CDR1 LGHNT and CDR2 FRNRAP. The CDR3 sequence is 17 residues long. J gave up 4 bases and V 6 bases, and 13 bases lay outside the gene matches. The full variable domain, its missing parts supplied by reference TRBV12-5 and TRBJ1-4, is DARVTQTPRHKVTEMGQEVTMRCQPILGHNTVFWYRQTMMQGLELLAYFRNRAPLDDSGMPKDRFSAEMPDATLATLKIQPSEPRDSAVYFCASGRGSGGRLNEKLFFGSGTQLSVL.